Below are 5 T cell receptor beta chains sequenced from a single sample in a study of cytomegalovirus exposure and HLA in healthy donors. Use of 60 Vbeta and 13 Jbeta primers characterized the PCR. Measured with immunoSEQ multiplex PCR; TCRdb has only the in-frame clones, and not every one. The sample consists of around 100,000 clones, less than 75% of them appearing once. Sequencing was performed on PBMCs. All receptors derive from a man between 40 and 49 years old in good health and CMV-seropositive.

This clone was detected a few times. The chain combines TRBV10-1 with TRBJ2-1, with a tentative D call TRBD2 (6 bases). V dropped 4 bases and J dropped 5 bases, with 12 bases sitting between them. Germline loops: CDR1 WNHNN, CDR2 SYGVQD (reference sequence). The length of the CDR3 is 14 residues. The CDR3 protein is CASSVAGPDNEQFF. The CDR3, as DNA: TGCGCCAGCAGTGTTGCGGGGCCGGACAATGAGCAGTTCTTC.

The chain is built from TRBV5-1 and TRBJ2-2; TRBD1 agrees at 9 bases. Losses at the gene ends were 2 bases for V and 5 bases for J; bases not matched to a gene: 1. Germline V CDR1 and CDR2: SGHRS, YFSETQ. There are 14 residues in the CDR3. CDR3 coding DNA: TGCGCCAGCAGCTTACAGGGGGCAACCGGGGAGCTGTTTTTT. This encodes CASSLQGATGELFF.

This sequence joins TRBV7-9 and TRBJ2-1; 7 nucleotides align to TRBD2. This CDR3 spans 12 amino acids. The germline CDR1 and CDR2 sequences are SEHNR and FQNEAQ (reference sequence). The V segment lost 1 base and the J segment 15 bases; nucleotides outside the gene matches: 6. The CDR3: CASSLEAGVWFF. The CDR3 DNA follows: TGTGCCAGCAGCTTAGAGGCGGGAGTTTGGTTCTTC.

A few counts support this clone. CDR3 bases: TGTGCCAGTAGTTACCGGTACAATGAGCAGTTCTTC. Protein sequence: CASSYRYNEQFF. V usage is TRBV19 and J usage is TRBJ2-1; D call uncertain. Germline assignment: CDR1 LNHDA and CDR2 SQIVND (reference sequence). This CDR3 spans 12 amino acids. V was clipped by 5 bases and J by 4 bases, with 6 bases between them.

V usage is TRBV9 and J usage is TRBJ2-7; 7 nucleotides match TRBD1. V lost 3 bases to trimming and J lost 3 bases; unmatched junction nucleotides: 6. The CDR3 contains 14 residues. Germline loops: CDR1 SGDLS, CDR2 YYNGEE. CDR3 protein: CASSEGAVNYEQYF. In nucleotides, the CDR3 is TGTGCCAGCAGCGAGGGGGCGGTTAACTACGAGCAGTACTTC.